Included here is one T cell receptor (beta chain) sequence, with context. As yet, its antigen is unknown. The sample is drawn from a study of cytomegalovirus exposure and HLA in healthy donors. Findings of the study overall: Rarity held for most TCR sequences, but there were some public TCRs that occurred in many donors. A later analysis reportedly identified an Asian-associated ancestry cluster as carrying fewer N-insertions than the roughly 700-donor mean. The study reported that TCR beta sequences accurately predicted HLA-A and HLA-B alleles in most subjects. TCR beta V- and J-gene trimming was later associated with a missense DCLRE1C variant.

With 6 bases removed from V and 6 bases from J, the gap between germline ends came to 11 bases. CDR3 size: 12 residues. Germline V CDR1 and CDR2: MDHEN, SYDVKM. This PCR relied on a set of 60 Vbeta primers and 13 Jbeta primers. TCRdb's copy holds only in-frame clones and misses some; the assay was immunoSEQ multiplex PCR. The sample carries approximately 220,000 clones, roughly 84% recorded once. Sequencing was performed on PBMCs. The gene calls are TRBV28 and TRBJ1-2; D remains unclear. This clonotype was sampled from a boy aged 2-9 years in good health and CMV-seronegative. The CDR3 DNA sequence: TGTGCCAGCAGCCTTCGACTGGATGGCTACACCTTC. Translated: CASSLRLDGYTF.